This T cell receptor (beta chain) came from a study of shared clonotypes between healthy human individuals. Notes on the study in general: Some naive CD4 clonotypes, roughly 5%, turned up in common across several donors. Relative to clonotypes present in all four donors, those not shared had lower generation probabilities.

Naive CD8 cells were CD45RO-negative, positively selected for CCR7, excluding terminally differentiated effector memory CD45RA+ cells. Donors were healthy HIV-negative adults without recent acute infections or vaccinations. Points on this clone: Its specificity is unknown.

A 200 ng quantity of DNA, around 30,000 T cell genomes, went into the sorted-subset replicate PCRs. TCRdb's copy holds only in-frame clones and misses some; the assay was immunoSEQ multiplex PCR. The sample includes more than 600,000 clones, around 90% of them seen just once. Between the trimmed V and J ends, which lost 3 bases and 5 bases, there was a span of 8 bases. The germline gives CDR1 KGHSH, CDR2 LQKENI. There are 13 residues in the CDR3. V gene TRBV18 combines with J gene TRBJ1-5; D gene unclear. The clonotype was recovered from a man aged 30-40 years in good health. The sample consisted of naive CD8+ T cells sorted from blood. CDR3 protein: CASSPTRDQPQHF. The DNA for the CDR3 is TGTGCCAGCTCACCGACACGTGATCAGCCCCAGCATTTT.